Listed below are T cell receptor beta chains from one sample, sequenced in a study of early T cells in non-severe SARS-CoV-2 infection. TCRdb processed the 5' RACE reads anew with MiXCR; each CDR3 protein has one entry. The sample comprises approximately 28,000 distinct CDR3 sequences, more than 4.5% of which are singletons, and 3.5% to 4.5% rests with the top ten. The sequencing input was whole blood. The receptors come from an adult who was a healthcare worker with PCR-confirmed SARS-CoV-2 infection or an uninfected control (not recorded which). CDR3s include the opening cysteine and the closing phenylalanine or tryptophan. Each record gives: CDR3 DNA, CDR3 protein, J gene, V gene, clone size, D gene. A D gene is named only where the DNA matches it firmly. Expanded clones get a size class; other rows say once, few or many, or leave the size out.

DNA: TGCAGTGCTAGAGATTACGGAGGGGACACAACTAGAGGCTACACCTTC; CDR3: CSARDYGGDTTRGYTF; J: TRBJ1-2; V: TRBV20-1; size: many; D: NA
DNA: TGTGCCAGCAGTGAAGGCAACTCCTACGAGCAGTACTTC; CDR3: CASSEGNSYEQYF; J: TRBJ2-7; V: TRBV2; size: many; D: NA
DNA: TGTGCCAGTTCACAGGGGAATGACTACGAGCAGTACTTC; CDR3: CASSQGNDYEQYF; J: TRBJ2-7; V: TRBV9; size: few; D: TRBD1
DNA: TGTGCCAGCAGCCAAGATATCTCCGGGGAGCTGTTTTTT; CDR3: CASSQDISGELFF; J: TRBJ2-2; V: TRBV14; size: many; D: NA
DNA: TGCGCCAGCAGCCAAGATCGGCAGGGGCCGACCTACGAGCAGTACTTC; CDR3: CASSQDRQGPTYEQYF; J: TRBJ2-7; V: TRBV4-1; size: many; D: NA
DNA: TGTGCCATCAGTGAGCCGCAGGGAATGTTCAGCTCTGGGGCCAACGTCCTGACTTTC; CDR3: CAISEPQGMFSSGANVLTF; J: TRBJ2-6; V: TRBV10-3; size: few; D: NA
DNA: TGTGCCAGCAGTGCGGACGGTACGACCCAGTACTTC; CDR3: CASSADGTTQYF; J: TRBJ2-5; V: TRBV6-2/TRBV6-3; size: many; D: NA
DNA: TGTGCCAGCAGCCCGGGACAGGGGAACTCACCCCTCCACTTT; CDR3: CASSPGQGNSPLHF; J: TRBJ1-6; V: TRBV7-9; size: few; D: TRBD1
DNA: TGTGCCATCAGTGAGTCGGATGACAGATATTCACCCCTCCACTTT; CDR3: CAISESDDRYSPLHF; J: TRBJ1-6; V: TRBV10-3; size: medium-sized; D: NA
DNA: TGTGCCAGCAGCCAAGGACACCTCTTGGATGAAGCTTTCTTT; CDR3: CASSQGHLLDEAFF; J: TRBJ1-1; V: TRBV3-1; size: few; D: NA
DNA: TGCAGCGTCCCCGACGATGGGGGGGCAGATACGCAGTATTTT; CDR3: CSVPDDGGADTQYF; J: TRBJ2-3; V: TRBV29-1; size: medium-sized; D: TRBD2
DNA: TGTGCCAGCAGTTTGACGGATGGCACTGAAGCTTTCTTT; CDR3: CASSLTDGTEAFF; J: TRBJ1-1; V: TRBV6-1; size: NA; D: NA
DNA: TGTGCCAGCAGACAGCACAGGGGGTTAACCTTTATGAACACTGAAGCTTTCTTT; CDR3: CASRQHRGLTFMNTEAFF; J: TRBJ1-1; V: TRBV12-3/TRBV12-4; size: NA; D: TRBD1
DNA: TGTGCCGATCCTGGTAATGAAAAACTGTTTTTT; CDR3: CADPGNEKLFF; J: TRBJ1-4; V: TRBV25-1; size: many; D: NA
DNA: TGTGCCAGCAGCCCGGGACAGGGTTTGGAGACCCAGTACTTC; CDR3: CASSPGQGLETQYF; J: TRBJ2-5; V: TRBV7-8; size: many; D: TRBD1
DNA: TGTGCCAGCAGCCTCCAACAGAATTCACCCCTCCACTTT; CDR3: CASSLQQNSPLHF; J: TRBJ1-6; V: TRBV7-3; size: NA; D: NA
DNA: TGCGCCAGCAGCTTGGGACAGGAGAGGGGACAGCCCCAGCATTTT; CDR3: CASSLGQERGQPQHF; J: TRBJ1-5; V: TRBV5-1; size: medium-sized; D: NA
DNA: TGCAGTGCCATCCCTAAAGAGACCCAGTACTTC; CDR3: CSAIPKETQYF; J: TRBJ2-5; V: TRBV20-1; size: many; D: NA
DNA: TGTGCCAGCAGACCGGGACTAGCGGGCCTAACCACCCAGTACTTC; CDR3: CASRPGLAGLTTQYF; J: TRBJ2-5; V: TRBV5-4; size: few; D: TRBD2
DNA: TGTGCCAGCAGCGAGGGACAGGGCGATAATGAAAAACTGTTTTTT; CDR3: CASSEGQGDNEKLFF; J: TRBJ1-4; V: TRBV9; size: medium-sized; D: TRBD1
DNA: TGTGCCAGCAGGGGACAGGAACTCTCTGGGGCCAACGTCCTGACTTTC; CDR3: CASRGQELSGANVLTF; J: TRBJ2-6; V: TRBV11-2; size: NA; D: TRBD1
DNA: TGCAGCGTCGCACAGGGGAATAGCAATCAGCCCCAGCATTTT; CDR3: CSVAQGNSNQPQHF; J: TRBJ1-5; V: TRBV29-1; size: many; D: TRBD1
DNA: TGTGCCAGCAGCCGACAGGGTAGCTCCTATAATTCACCCCTCCACTTT; CDR3: CASSRQGSSYNSPLHF; J: TRBJ1-6; V: TRBV5-6; size: many; D: TRBD1
DNA: TGCGCCAGCAGTGACGTCTCCGGGACGGACACCTACGAGCAGTACTTC; CDR3: CASSDVSGTDTYEQYF; J: TRBJ2-7; V: TRBV10-2; size: many; D: NA
DNA: TGTGCCAGCAGTGGTACTGATACCTACGAGCAGTACTTC; CDR3: CASSGTDTYEQYF; J: TRBJ2-7; V: TRBV6-2/TRBV6-3; size: many; D: NA
DNA: TGTGCCAGCTATACTGTGAAATCCAACACTGAAGCTTTCTTT; CDR3: CASYTVKSNTEAFF; J: TRBJ1-1; V: TRBV6-1; size: few; D: NA
DNA: TGTGCCAGCATCCGACAGAACACCGGGGAGCTGTTTTTT; CDR3: CASIRQNTGELFF; J: TRBJ2-2; V: TRBV2; size: few; D: NA
DNA: TGTGCCAGCAGCCAAGTAACGACAGGGTATGGCTACACCTTC; CDR3: CASSQVTTGYGYTF; J: TRBJ1-2; V: TRBV3-1; size: many; D: TRBD1
DNA: TGCGCCAGCAGCAGGGACGGTAAAGGTAACACAGATACGCAGTATTTT; CDR3: CASSRDGKGNTDTQYF; J: TRBJ2-3; V: TRBV5-1; size: NA; D: NA
DNA: TGTGCCAGCAGCTCAAGACAGGGACCTAATGAAAAACTGTTTTTT; CDR3: CASSSRQGPNEKLFF; J: TRBJ1-4; V: TRBV6-6; size: many; D: TRBD1
DNA: TGTGCCAGCAGGAGGGCCCGGGACAGGGGCGCTGAAGTTTTCTTT; CDR3: CASRRARDRGAEVFF; J: TRBJ1-1; V: TRBV6-2/TRBV6-3; size: NA; D: TRBD1
DNA: TGTGCCAGTAGTATACGGGGGAACACAGATACGCAGTATTTT; CDR3: CASSIRGNTDTQYF; J: TRBJ2-3; V: TRBV19; size: many; D: NA
DNA: TGTGCCAGCAGTTACTCGCCGGGAGTCCTGAACACTGAAGCTTTCTTT; CDR3: CASSYSPGVLNTEAFF; J: TRBJ1-1; V: TRBV6-5; size: many; D: NA
DNA: TGTGCCAGCTCACCGGGACAGAAAGTGGGTGAAGCTTTCTTT; CDR3: CASSPGQKVGEAFF; J: TRBJ1-1; V: TRBV18; size: many; D: TRBD1
DNA: TGTGCCAGCAGCTTCGGGGATTGGCAGCCCCAGCATTTT; CDR3: CASSFGDWQPQHF; J: TRBJ1-5; V: TRBV7-2; size: NA; D: NA
DNA: TGCGCCAGCAGCTTGGCGGGAACAGAGAACACTGAAGCTTTCTTT; CDR3: CASSLAGTENTEAFF; J: TRBJ1-1; V: TRBV5-1; size: many; D: NA
DNA: TGCAGTGCTAGAGATTCGGCGGGGGGGTCCTACAATGAGCAGTTCTTC; CDR3: CSARDSAGGSYNEQFF; J: TRBJ2-1; V: TRBV20-1; size: many; D: TRBD2
DNA: TGTGCCAGCAGCCAAGATCTTCTAGCGGGGGTCCAATACAATGAGCAGTTCTTC; CDR3: CASSQDLLAGVQYNEQFF; J: TRBJ2-1; V: TRBV3-1; size: many; D: TRBD2
DNA: TGTGCCAGCAGACAACCGCGGGGGAGCTCCTACAATGAGCAGTTCTTC; CDR3: CASRQPRGSSYNEQFF; J: TRBJ2-1; V: TRBV6-2/TRBV6-3; size: many; D: TRBD2
DNA: TGTGCCAGCAGGCCTCCGGGACTAGCGAACGGGGAGCTGTTTTTT; CDR3: CASRPPGLANGELFF; J: TRBJ2-2; V: TRBV12-3/TRBV12-4; size: many; D: TRBD2
DNA: TGTGCCAGCAGTGATGTGGGGGCGCGAACCGGGGAGCTGTTTTTT; CDR3: CASSDVGARTGELFF; J: TRBJ2-2; V: TRBV6-1; size: few; D: NA
DNA: TGTGCCAGCAGTTATTCCCCAGGGGGCGACGAAAAACTGTTTTTT; CDR3: CASSYSPGGDEKLFF; J: TRBJ1-4; V: TRBV6-6; size: few; D: TRBD1
DNA: TGTGCCAGCAGCGTAAACATGCTTTCGGGGACTAGCGTCGCGAACACCGGGGAGCTGTTTTTT; CDR3: CASSVNMLSGTSVANTGELFF; J: TRBJ2-2; V: TRBV9; size: NA; D: TRBD2
DNA: TGTGCCAGCAGCCACGCCGCAGGGTCCAGGGCAGATACGCAGTATTTT; CDR3: CASSHAAGSRADTQYF; J: TRBJ2-3; V: TRBV7-9; size: NA; D: NA
DNA: TGTGCCAGCAGCCAAGGGTCAGGGGCGATCAATCAGCCCCAGCATTTT; CDR3: CASSQGSGAINQPQHF; J: TRBJ1-5; V: TRBV3-1; size: many; D: NA
DNA: TGCGCCAGCAGCGACACAGGGACTGTAGAGACCCAGTACTTC; CDR3: CASSDTGTVETQYF; J: TRBJ2-5; V: TRBV5-1; size: many; D: NA
DNA: TGTGCCAGCAGTTCTGCGGGACTAGCGGTCTACAATGAGCAGTTCTTC; CDR3: CASSSAGLAVYNEQFF; J: TRBJ2-1; V: TRBV6-2/TRBV6-3; size: many; D: TRBD2
DNA: TGTGCCAGCAGGAATGAAGCTTTCTTT; CDR3: CASRNEAFF; J: TRBJ1-1; V: TRBV12-3/TRBV12-4; size: few; D: NA
DNA: TGTGCCACCAATCAGGGGTACTATGGCTACACCTTC; CDR3: CATNQGYYGYTF; J: TRBJ1-2; V: TRBV19; size: many; D: NA
DNA: TGTGCCTGGAATGAACTCGAGGGGAGCTCCTATAATTCACCCCTCCACTTT; CDR3: CAWNELEGSSYNSPLHF; J: TRBJ1-6; V: TRBV30; size: many; D: NA
DNA: TGTGCCAGCAGTGAATTTGGCCTCGTAAAACCCTTCTTC; CDR3: CASSEFGLVKPFF; J: TRBJ2-1; V: TRBV25-1; size: few; D: NA
DNA: TGTGCCACCCCCCCCGCTAGGGATGGGAGCACAGATACGCAGTATTTT; CDR3: CATPPARDGSTDTQYF; J: TRBJ2-3; V: TRBV21-1; size: many; D: NA
DNA: TGTGCTAGTGGTTTCACCTCGGGAGGCCGGGATCAGTACTTC; CDR3: CASGFTSGGRDQYF; J: TRBJ2-4; V: TRBV12-5; size: NA; D: TRBD2
DNA: TGTGCCAGCAGTTACTCGGCAGGGATGCTTCGTGGCTACACCTTC; CDR3: CASSYSAGMLRGYTF; J: TRBJ1-2; V: TRBV6-5; size: many; D: NA